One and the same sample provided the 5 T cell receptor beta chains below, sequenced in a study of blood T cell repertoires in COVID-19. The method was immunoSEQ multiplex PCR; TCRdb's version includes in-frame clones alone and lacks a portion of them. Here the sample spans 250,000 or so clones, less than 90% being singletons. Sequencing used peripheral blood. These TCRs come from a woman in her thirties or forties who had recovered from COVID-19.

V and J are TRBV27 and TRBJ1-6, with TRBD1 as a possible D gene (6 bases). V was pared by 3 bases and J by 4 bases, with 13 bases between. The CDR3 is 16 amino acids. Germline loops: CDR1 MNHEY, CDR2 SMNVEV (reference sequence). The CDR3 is CASSFERQVYNSPLHF. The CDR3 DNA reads TGTGCCAGCAGTTTCGAAAGACAGGTTTATAATTCACCCCTCCACTTT.

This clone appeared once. CDR3 nucleotides: TGTGCCAGCAGCTTAAACAGGGGACGTACTGAAGCTTTCTTT. This codes for CASSLNRGRTEAFF. V usage is TRBV5-4 and J usage is TRBJ1-1; 7 bases match TRBD1. The germline CDR1 and CDR2 sequences are SGHNT and YYREEE (reference sequence). The CDR3 totals 14 residues. V gave up 2 bases and J gave up 5 bases; unmatched junction bases: 6.

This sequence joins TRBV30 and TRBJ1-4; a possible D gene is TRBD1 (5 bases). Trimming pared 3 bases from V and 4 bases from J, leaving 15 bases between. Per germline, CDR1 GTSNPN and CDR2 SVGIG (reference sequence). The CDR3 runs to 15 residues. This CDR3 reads CAWRDGTSGNEKLFF. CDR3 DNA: TGTGCCTGGAGGGACGGGACTTCGGGTAATGAAAAACTGTTTTTT. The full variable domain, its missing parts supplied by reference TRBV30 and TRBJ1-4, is SQTIHQWPATLVQPVGSPLSLECTVEGTSNPNLYWYRQAAGRGLQLLFYSVGIGQISSEVPQNLSASRPQDRQFILSSKKLLLSDSGFYLCAWRDGTSGNEKLFFGSGTQLSVL.

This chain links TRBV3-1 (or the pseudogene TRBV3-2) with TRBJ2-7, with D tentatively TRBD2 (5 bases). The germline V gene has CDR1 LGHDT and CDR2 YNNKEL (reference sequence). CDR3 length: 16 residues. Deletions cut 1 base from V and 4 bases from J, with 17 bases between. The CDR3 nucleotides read TGTGCCAGCAGCCAAGTTTTGCTAGCCGCCCGTTACGAGCAGTACTTC. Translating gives CASSQVLLAARYEQYF.

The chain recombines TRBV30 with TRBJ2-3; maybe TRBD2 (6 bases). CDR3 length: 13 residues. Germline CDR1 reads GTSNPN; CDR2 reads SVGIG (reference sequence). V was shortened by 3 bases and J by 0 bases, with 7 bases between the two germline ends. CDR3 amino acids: CAWSGGSTDTQYF. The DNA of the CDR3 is TGTGCCTGGAGCGGGGGTAGCACAGATACGCAGTATTTT.